The rows below give T cell receptor beta chains drawn from one sample of a study of T-cell memory formation after mild COVID-19. TCRdb redid the calling of the 5' RACE reads with MiXCR, one entry per CDR3 protein. The sample carries around 250,000 distinct CDR3 sequences, roughly 17% recorded once. The sample was PBMCs or a T cell subset sorted from them (not recorded which). The receptors were gathered from a man aged 18-30 years who had mild COVID-19 (a few samples of this study predate the infection). Cell type and time point are not known. The CDR3 runs from the conserved cysteine through the conserved F or W. A D gene is named only where the DNA matches it firmly. Not every row has a clone size; where given, it reads once, few, many or a size class.

TRBV27,few,TRBJ2-7,NA,CASSFGGAAYEQYF,TGTGCCAGCAGTTTCGGCGGAGCCGCCTACGAGCAGTACTTC
TRBV20-1,few,TRBJ2-2,TRBD1,CSAREGQDSGELFF,TGCAGTGCTAGAGAAGGACAGGACAGCGGGGAGCTGTTTTTT
TRBV5-4,NA,TRBJ2-1,TRBD1,CASSSKDRANEQFF,TGTGCCAGCAGCTCAAAGGACAGGGCCAATGAGCAGTTCTTC
TRBV6-6,many,TRBJ2-3,TRBD2,CASTRGGAGTDTQYF,TGTGCCAGCACCCGCGGGGGGGCAGGAACAGATACGCAGTATTTT
TRBV12-3/TRBV12-4,NA,TRBJ2-5,NA,CASSFSGTQETQYF,TGTGCCAGCAGTTTCTCCGGGACCCAAGAGACCCAGTACTTC
TRBV18,few,TRBJ1-6,NA,CASSYVSSGSPLHF,TGTGCCAGCTCATATGTATCTAGTGGTTCACCCCTCCACTTT
TRBV7-9,NA,TRBJ1-1,NA,CASSLNEGWNTEAFF,TGTGCCAGCAGCTTAAATGAGGGGTGGAACACTGAAGCTTTCTTT
TRBV18,NA,TRBJ2-5,TRBD2,CASSPGTNQETQYF,TGTGCCAGCTCACCCGGGACTAACCAAGAGACCCAGTACTTC
TRBV29-1,NA,TRBJ1-1,NA,CSVVGADTEAFF,TGCAGCGTTGTAGGGGCAGACACTGAAGCTTTCTTT
TRBV4-3,few,TRBJ1-1,NA,CASSQDRGAWTEAFF,TGCGCCAGCAGCCAAGATCGGGGGGCTTGGACTGAAGCTTTCTTT
TRBV4-1,NA,TRBJ1-5,NA,CASSLGGSRQPQHF,TGCGCCAGCAGCTTAGGGGGAAGTCGCCAGCCCCAGCATTTT
TRBV5-4,NA,TRBJ2-5,TRBD1,CASSLGDRETQYF,TGTGCCAGCAGCTTGGGGGACAGGGAGACCCAGTACTTC
TRBV20-1,few,TRBJ1-2,NA,CSARAGAGVNGYTF,TGCAGTGCTAGAGCAGGGGCAGGGGTGAATGGCTACACCTTC
TRBV4-3,NA,TRBJ1-1,NA,CASSPQAGAAFF,TGCGCCAGCAGCCCCCAAGCAGGGGCGGCTTTCTTT
TRBV9,NA,TRBJ2-1,NA,CASSPGGGGYNEQFF,TGTGCCAGCAGCCCGGGCGGAGGGGGCTACAATGAGCAGTTCTTC
TRBV20-1,NA,TRBJ2-4,NA,CSALSTNKNIQYF,TGCAGTGCCCTAAGCACTAACAAAAACATTCAGTACTTC
TRBV27,NA,TRBJ2-7,TRBD2,CASTPSGVAVNEQYF,TGTGCCAGCACCCCTAGCGGGGTAGCTGTAAACGAGCAGTACTTC
TRBV20-1,NA,TRBJ2-1,NA,CSARGPQVTPNEQFF,TGCAGTGCTAGAGGGCCCCAGGTCACCCCAAATGAGCAGTTCTTC
TRBV29-1,many,TRBJ1-1,NA,CSVAPGNTEAFF,TGCAGCGTGGCTCCGGGTAACACTGAAGCTTTCTTT
TRBV5-1,few,TRBJ2-1,NA,CASSLGQTQFF,TGCGCCAGCAGCTTGGGGCAGACGCAGTTCTTC
TRBV3-1,many,TRBJ2-5,NA,CASSQVDQETQYF,TGTGCCAGCAGCCAAGTAGACCAGGAGACCCAGTACTTC
TRBV6-6,many,TRBJ2-3,TRBD2,CASSRTSGGTDTQYF,TGTGCCAGCAGTCGGACTAGCGGGGGCACAGATACGCAGTATTTT
TRBV7-2,NA,TRBJ1-2,NA,CASSFGGEAYGYTF,TGTGCCAGCAGCTTCGGGGGCGAGGCCTATGGCTACACCTTC
TRBV25-1,few,TRBJ2-1,NA,CASSEGASLVF,TGTGCCAGCAGTGAGGGGGCCTCGCTGGTCTTC
TRBV7-8,many,TRBJ2-1,NA,CASSPYVSNNEQFF,TGTGCCAGCAGCCCGTATGTGAGCAACAATGAGCAGTTCTTC
TRBV6-5,NA,TRBJ1-6,TRBD1,CASSWDRGDSPLHF,TGTGCCAGCAGTTGGGACAGGGGGGATTCACCCCTCCACTTT
TRBV12-3/TRBV12-4,few,TRBJ1-2,NA,CASSPTRLGYGYTF,TGTGCCAGCAGCCCTACCCGGCTAGGGTATGGCTACACCTTC
TRBV4-2,NA,TRBJ1-4,TRBD1,CASSQERTGGVKLFF,TGTGCCAGCAGCCAAGAAAGGACAGGGGGAGTAAAACTGTTTTTT
TRBV5-4,few,TRBJ1-1,NA,CASSPSQGPNTEAFF,TGTGCCAGCAGCCCGAGCCAGGGGCCCAACACTGAAGCTTTCTTT
TRBV4-3,NA,TRBJ2-6,NA,CASSQVYLDGSGANVLTF,TGCGCCAGCAGCCAAGTGTACCTTGACGGCTCTGGGGCCAACGTCCTGACTTTC
TRBV5-1,few,TRBJ2-7,TRBD2,CASRGDSGRSYEQYF,TGCGCCAGCAGGGGGGACTCCGGGAGGTCCTACGAGCAGTACTTC
TRBV2,many,TRBJ2-5,NA,CASTLGREETQYF,TGTGCCAGCACCCTAGGACGAGAAGAGACCCAGTACTTC
TRBV21-1,few,TRBJ2-3,NA,CASAKVTQYF,TGTGCCAGCGCTAAGGTTACGCAGTATTTT
TRBV6-6,many,TRBJ1-1,NA,CASSRVGMNTEAFF,TGTGCCAGCAGCCGAGTGGGAATGAACACTGAAGCTTTCTTT
TRBV9,NA,TRBJ2-1,NA,CASSVRVYNEQFF,TGTGCCAGCAGCGTAAGAGTATACAATGAGCAGTTCTTC
TRBV12-3/TRBV12-4,NA,TRBJ1-5,NA,CASSPPWESNQPQHF,TGTGCCAGCAGCCCTCCCTGGGAGAGCAATCAGCCCCAGCATTTT
TRBV5-4,NA,TRBJ2-3,TRBD1,CASSPAGTGDTDTQYF,TGTGCCAGCAGCCCCGCGGGGACAGGGGACACAGATACGCAGTATTTT
TRBV20-1,NA,TRBJ2-5,NA,CSARDLADSRGQETQYF,TGCAGTGCTAGAGATCTGGCTGACTCCAGAGGGCAAGAGACCCAGTACTTC
TRBV6-2/TRBV6-3,NA,TRBJ2-7,NA,CASSTRTVPYEQYF,TGTGCCAGCAGTACCAGGACAGTCCCCTACGAGCAGTACTTC